This T cell receptor (beta chain) stems from a study of blood T cell repertoires in COVID-19. Study overall: T cells, B-cell-depleted T cells, or PBMCs supplied cDNA or gDNA.

Authors' processing steps: Nucleated cell counts were estimated from reference gene primer amplification. Data came from immunoSEQ multiplex PCR; TCRdb stores just in-frame clones and leaves some out. V, J and clone size are taken as reported in that table, and D and trimming were inferred from the DNA itself. This table has around 250,000 clones, about 80% appearing once. This CDR3 is built from 17 residues. V was clipped by 2 bases and J by 0 bases, with 14 bases between them. Germline loops: CDR1 MNHEY, CDR2 SVGEGT. This sequence was found in a woman of 80 years or more with acute or convalescent COVID-19. Sequencing was carried out using peripheral blood. The rearrangement uses TRBV6-2 or TRBV6-3 and TRBJ1-5; D call uncertain. Here the CDR3 DNA reads TGTGCCAGCAGTTACGGAGGAACGGGAGGTAGCAATCAGCCCCAGCATTTT. Protein sequence: CASSYGGTGGSNQPQHF.